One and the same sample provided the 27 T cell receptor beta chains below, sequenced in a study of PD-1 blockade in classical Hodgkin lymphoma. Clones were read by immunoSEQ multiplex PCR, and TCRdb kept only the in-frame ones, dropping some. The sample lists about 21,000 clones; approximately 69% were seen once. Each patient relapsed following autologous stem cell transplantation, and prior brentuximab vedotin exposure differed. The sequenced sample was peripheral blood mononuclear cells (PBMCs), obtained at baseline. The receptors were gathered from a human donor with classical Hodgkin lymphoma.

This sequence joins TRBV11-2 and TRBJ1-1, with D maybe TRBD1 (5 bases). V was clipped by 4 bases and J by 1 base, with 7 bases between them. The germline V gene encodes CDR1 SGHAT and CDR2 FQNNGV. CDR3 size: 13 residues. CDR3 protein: CASSWGRNTEAFF. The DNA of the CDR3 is TGTGCCAGCAGCTGGGGGAGGAACACTGAAGCTTTCTTT.

The CDR3 DNA sequence: TGTGCCTGGCTGGGCGCCCGCACAGATACGCAGTATTTT. Translation gives CAWLGARTDTQYF. The chain combines TRBV28 with TRBJ2-3; no definite D call. This CDR3 is built from 13 residues. Germline CDR1 is MDHEN and CDR2 is SYDVKM. Trimming took 11 bases from V and 1 from J, leaving 13 bases between them.

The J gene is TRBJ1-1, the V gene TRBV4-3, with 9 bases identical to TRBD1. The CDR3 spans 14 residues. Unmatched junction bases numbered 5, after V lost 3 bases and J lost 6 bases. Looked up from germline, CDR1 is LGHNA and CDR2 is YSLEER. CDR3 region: CASSQVGTGPEAFF. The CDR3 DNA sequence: TGCGCCAGCAGCCAGGTCGGGACAGGGCCTGAAGCTTTCTTT.

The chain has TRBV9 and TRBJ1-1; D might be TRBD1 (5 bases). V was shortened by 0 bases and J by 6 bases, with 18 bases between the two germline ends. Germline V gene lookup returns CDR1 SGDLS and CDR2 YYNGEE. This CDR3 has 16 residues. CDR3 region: CASSVGLTGTRAEAFF. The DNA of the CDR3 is TGTGCCAGCAGCGTAGGATTGACCGGGACTCGGGCTGAAGCTTTCTTT.

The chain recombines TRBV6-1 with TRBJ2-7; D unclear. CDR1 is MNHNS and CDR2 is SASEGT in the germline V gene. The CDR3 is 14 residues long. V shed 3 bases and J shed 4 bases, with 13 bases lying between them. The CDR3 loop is CASSDLAEKYEQYF. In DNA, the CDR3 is TGTGCCAGCAGTGACCTCGCGGAGAAATACGAGCAGTACTTC.

In DNA form, the CDR3 reads TGTGCCAGCAGTTGGAAAGGGGCTTCGGATACGCAGTATTTT. Residues: CASSWKGASDTQYF. The rearrangement joins TRBV6-6 to TRBJ2-3, with a possible D match to TRBD1 (5 bases). Trimming removed 4 bases from V and 6 bases from J, with 14 bases in between. CDR3 length equals 14 residues. Germline loops: CDR1 MNHNY, CDR2 SVGAGI (reference sequence).

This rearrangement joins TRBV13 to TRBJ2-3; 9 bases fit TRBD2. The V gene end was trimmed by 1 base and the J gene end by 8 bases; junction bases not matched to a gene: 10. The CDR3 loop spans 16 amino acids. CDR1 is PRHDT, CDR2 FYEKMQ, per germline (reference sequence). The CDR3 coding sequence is TGTGCCAGCAGCTTAGTCTTTAGCGGGAGAGGGGGTACGCAGTATTTT. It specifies CASSLVFSGRGGTQYF.

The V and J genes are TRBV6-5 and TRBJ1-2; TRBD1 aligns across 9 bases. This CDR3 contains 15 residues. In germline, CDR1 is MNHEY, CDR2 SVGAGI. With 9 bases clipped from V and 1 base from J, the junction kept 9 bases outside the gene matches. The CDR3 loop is CASKTGGRNNYGYTF. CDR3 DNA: TGTGCCAGTAAAACAGGGGGCCGAAATAACTATGGCTACACCTTC.

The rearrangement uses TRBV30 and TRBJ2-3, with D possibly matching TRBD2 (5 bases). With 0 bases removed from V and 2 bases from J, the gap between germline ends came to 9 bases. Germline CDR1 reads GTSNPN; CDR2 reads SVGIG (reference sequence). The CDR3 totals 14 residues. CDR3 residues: CAWSVTGFTDTQYF. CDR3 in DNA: TGTGCCTGGAGTGTAACGGGGTTCACAGATACGCAGTATTTT. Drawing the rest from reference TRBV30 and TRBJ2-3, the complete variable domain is SQTIHQWPATLVQPVGSPLSLECTVEGTSNPNLYWYRQAAGRGLQLLFYSVGIGQISSEVPQNLSASRPQDRQFILSSKKLLLSDSGFYLCAWSVTGFTDTQYFGPGTRLTVL.

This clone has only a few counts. CDR3: CACERNTEAFF. The DNA for the CDR3 is TGTGCCTGCGAACGGAACACTGAAGCTTTCTTT. V gene TRBV30 combines with J gene TRBJ1-1; no clear D. The V gene lost 6 bases and the J gene lost 1 base, with 6 bases spanning the gap. Germline CDR1 reads GTSNPN; CDR2 reads SVGIG (reference sequence). This CDR3 comprises 11 residues.

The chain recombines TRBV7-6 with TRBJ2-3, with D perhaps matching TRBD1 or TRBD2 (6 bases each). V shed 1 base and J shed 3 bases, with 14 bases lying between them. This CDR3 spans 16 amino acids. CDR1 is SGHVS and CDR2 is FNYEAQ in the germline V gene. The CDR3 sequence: CASSLEEGGPTDTQYF. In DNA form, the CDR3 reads TGTGCCAGCAGCTTAGAAGAGGGGGGACCAACAGATACGCAGTATTTT.

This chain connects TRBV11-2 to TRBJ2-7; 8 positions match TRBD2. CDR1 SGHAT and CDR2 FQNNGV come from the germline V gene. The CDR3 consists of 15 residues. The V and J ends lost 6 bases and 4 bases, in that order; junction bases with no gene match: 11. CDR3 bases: TGTGCCAGCAGTATTGAGGCGGGCGGGGGGTACGAGCAGTACTTC. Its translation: CASSIEAGGGYEQYF.

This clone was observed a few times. The CDR3 sequence: CATFSGSRSYEQYF. The DNA of the CDR3 is TGTGCCACCTTTAGCGGGAGTCGGTCCTACGAGCAGTACTTC. This rearrangement joins TRBV6-5 to TRBJ2-7; 9 nucleotides agree with TRBD2. The CDR3 spans 14 residues. The germline V gene has CDR1 MNHEY and CDR2 SVGAGI. Trimming at V came to 10 bases and at J to 1 base, leaving 8 bases not matched to a gene.

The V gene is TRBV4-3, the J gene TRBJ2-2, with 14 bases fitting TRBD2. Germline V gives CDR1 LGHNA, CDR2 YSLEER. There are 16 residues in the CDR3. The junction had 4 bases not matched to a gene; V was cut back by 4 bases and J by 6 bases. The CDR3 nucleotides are TGCGCCAGCAGCCCTGGGACTAGCGGGAGCGCCGGGGAGCTGTTTTTT. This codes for CASSPGTSGSAGELFF.

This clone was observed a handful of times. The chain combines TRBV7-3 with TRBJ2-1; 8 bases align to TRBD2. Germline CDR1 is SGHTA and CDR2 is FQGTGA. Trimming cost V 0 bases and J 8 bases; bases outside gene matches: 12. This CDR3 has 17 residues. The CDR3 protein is CASSLTGPGSGTDEQFF. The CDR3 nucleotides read TGTGCCAGCAGCTTAACAGGGCCGGGTAGCGGGACGGATGAGCAGTTCTTC.

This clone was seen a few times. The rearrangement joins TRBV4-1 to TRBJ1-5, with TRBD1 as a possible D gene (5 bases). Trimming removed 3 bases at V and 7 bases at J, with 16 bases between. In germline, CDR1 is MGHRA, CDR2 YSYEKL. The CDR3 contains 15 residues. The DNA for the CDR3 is TGCGCCAGCAGCCAGGGGCTCTCTCTGGCCCAGCCCCAGCATTTT. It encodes CASSQGLSLAQPQHF.

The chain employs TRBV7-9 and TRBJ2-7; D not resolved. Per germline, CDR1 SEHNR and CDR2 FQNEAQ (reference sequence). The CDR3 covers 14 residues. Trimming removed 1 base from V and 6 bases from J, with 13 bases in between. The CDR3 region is CASSLGPFPLEQYF. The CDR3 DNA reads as TGTGCCAGCAGCTTAGGACCATTCCCGCTCGAGCAGTACTTC.

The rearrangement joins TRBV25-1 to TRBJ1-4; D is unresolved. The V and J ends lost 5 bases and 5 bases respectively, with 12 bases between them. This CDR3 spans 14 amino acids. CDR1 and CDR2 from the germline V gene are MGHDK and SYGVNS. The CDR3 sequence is CASSPGGSNEKLFF. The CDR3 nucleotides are TGTGCCAGCAGTCCCGGTGGGAGCAATGAAAAACTGTTTTTT. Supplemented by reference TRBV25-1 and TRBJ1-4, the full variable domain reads EADIYQTPRYLVIGTGKKITLECSQTMGHDKMYWYQQDPGMELHLIHYSYGVNSTEKGDLSSESTVSRIRTEHFPLTLESARPSHTSQYLCASSPGGSNEKLFFGSGTQLSVL.

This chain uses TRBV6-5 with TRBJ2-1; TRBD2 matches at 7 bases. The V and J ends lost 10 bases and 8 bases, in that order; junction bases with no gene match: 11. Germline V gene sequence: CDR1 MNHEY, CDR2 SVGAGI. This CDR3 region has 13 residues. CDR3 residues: CATKHPGRDEQFF. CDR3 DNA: TGTGCCACCAAGCACCCAGGGAGGGATGAGCAGTTCTTC.

The CDR3 nucleotides read TGTGCCAGCAGCTTAAGTTGGGGGCCCCAGCATTTT. This sequence encodes CASSLSWGPQHF. V usage is TRBV7-9 and J usage is TRBJ1-5; D gene ambiguous. With 2 bases removed from V and 9 bases from J, the gap between germline ends came to 8 bases. CDR3 length: 12 amino acids. In germline, CDR1 is SEHNR, CDR2 FQNEAQ (reference sequence).

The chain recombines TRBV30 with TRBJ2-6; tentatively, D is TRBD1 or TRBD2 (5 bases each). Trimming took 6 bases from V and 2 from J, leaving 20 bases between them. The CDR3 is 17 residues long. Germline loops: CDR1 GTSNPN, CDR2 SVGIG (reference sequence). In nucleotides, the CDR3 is TGTGCCTGCCGGACCAGAGGGGAAAGTGCTGGGGCCAACGTCCTGACTTTC. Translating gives CACRTRGESAGANVLTF.

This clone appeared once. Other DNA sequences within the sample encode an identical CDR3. CDR3 DNA: TGTGCCAGCAGCTTTAGCAGTTACAATGAGCAGTTCTTC. Its translation: CASSFSSYNEQFF. The chain uses TRBV11-2 and TRBJ2-1; D gene ambiguous. CDR1 is SGHAT and CDR2 is FQNNGV in the germline V gene. V was clipped by 3 bases and J by 4 bases, with 7 bases between them. The CDR3 consists of 13 residues.

This CDR3 is CAISESRGETEAFF. CDR3 bases: TGTGCCATCAGTGAGTCACGTGGGGAGACTGAAGCTTTCTTT. This chain joins TRBV10-3 and TRBJ1-1; D gene ambiguous. The V gene's germline CDR1 is ENHRY and CDR2 SYGVKD. The CDR3 extends over 14 amino acids. V was shortened by 0 bases and J by 5 bases, with 10 bases between the two germline ends.

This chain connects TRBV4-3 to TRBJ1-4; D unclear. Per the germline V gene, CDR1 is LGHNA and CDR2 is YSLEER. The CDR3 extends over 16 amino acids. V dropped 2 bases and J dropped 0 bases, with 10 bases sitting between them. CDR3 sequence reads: CASSQNHRATNEKLFF. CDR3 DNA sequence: TGCGCCAGCAGCCAAAACCACCGAGCAACTAATGAAAAACTGTTTTTT.

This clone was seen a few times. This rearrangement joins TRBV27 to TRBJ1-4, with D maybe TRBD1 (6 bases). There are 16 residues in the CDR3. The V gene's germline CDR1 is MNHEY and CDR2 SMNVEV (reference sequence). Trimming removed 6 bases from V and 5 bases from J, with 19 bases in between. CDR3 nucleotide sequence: TGTGCCAGCAGCCTAGCGGACAGCGCAATAAATGAAAAACTGTTTTTT. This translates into CASSLADSAINEKLFF.

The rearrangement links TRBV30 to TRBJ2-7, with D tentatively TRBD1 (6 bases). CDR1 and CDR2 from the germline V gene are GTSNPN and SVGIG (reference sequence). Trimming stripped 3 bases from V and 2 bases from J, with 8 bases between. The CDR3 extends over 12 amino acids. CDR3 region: CAWSGQPYEQYF. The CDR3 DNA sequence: TGTGCCTGGAGCGGACAGCCCTACGAGCAGTACTTC.

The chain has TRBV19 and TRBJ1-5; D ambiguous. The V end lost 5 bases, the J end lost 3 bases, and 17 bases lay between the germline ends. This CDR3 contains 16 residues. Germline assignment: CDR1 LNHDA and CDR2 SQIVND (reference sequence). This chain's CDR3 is CASSPIPQWTNQPQHF. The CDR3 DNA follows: TGTGCCAGTAGTCCGATCCCCCAGTGGACCAATCAGCCCCAGCATTTT.